The 32 T cell receptor beta chains below come from one sample, sequenced in a study of metastatic and nonmetastatic thyroid tumors. TCRdb redid the clone calls on the PCR reads using MiXCR. The sample lists some 8,500 clones, less than 40% occurring once. Among the patients, none had received any treatment before thyroid surgery. Sequencing input: tumor tissue. The source is a female donor with papillary thyroid cancer or a benign thyroid nodule (not recorded which). Some clones in this sample may be carry-over from other donors' samples.

A remark on this clone: One end of the junction fails to match germline, which may point to a read error. The CDR3 loop reads CAISPPDRSNEKLFF. Written as DNA, the CDR3 is TGTGCCATCAGCCCCCCGGACAGGTCGAACGAAAAACTGTTTTTT. V and J are TRBV7-9 and TRBJ1-4; 7 positions agree with TRBD1. CDR3 length: 15 amino acids. CDR1 and CDR2 (germline): SEHNR, FQNEAQ (reference sequence).

The CDR3 DNA reads as TGCAGCCCCCAGGGGGGGGAGCAGTACTTC. Amino acid sequence: CSPQGGEQYF. The V gene is TRBV20-1, the J gene TRBJ2-7; D possibly matches TRBD1 or TRBD2 (7 bases each). This CDR3 comprises 10 residues. Looked up from germline, CDR1 is DFQATT and CDR2 is SNEGSKA (reference sequence).

This clone turned up a few times. J is TRBJ2-7 and V is TRBV6-1; 7 bases agree with TRBD1. The CDR3 is 13 residues long. Trimming took 4 bases from V and 4 from J; bases not matched to a gene: 4. The germline V gene encodes CDR1 MNHNS and CDR2 SASEGT. In DNA form, the CDR3 reads TGTGCCAGCAGTGTGTACAGGGGTTACGAGCAGTACTTC. It is translated as CASSVYRGYEQYF.

This clone occurred many times. This CDR3 reads CASSEGSTVNEKLFF. The CDR3 DNA reads as TGTGCCAGCAGTGAAGGATCGACGGTAAATGAAAAACTGTTTTTT. V and J are TRBV25-1 and TRBJ1-4; D is unclear. The CDR3 covers 15 residues. Germline CDR1 and CDR2: MGHDK and SYGVNS. Trimming stripped 2 bases from V and 5 bases from J, with 12 bases between.

Ten or more counts support this clone. Possible read error: a much larger clone is one base away. The sample contains more than one DNA sequence encoding this CDR3. The gene calls are TRBV12-3 or TRBV12-4 and TRBJ1-2; D might be TRBD1 (5 bases). Trimming stripped 5 bases from V and 4 bases from J, with 20 bases between. The CDR3 is made up of 16 amino acids. The CDR3 DNA reads as TGTGCCAGCAGTCTGCACGGACAAGCCGAAGGCTATGGCTACACCTTC. The encoded protein is CASSLHGQAEGYGYTF.

This clone ranks as medium-sized. DNA of the CDR3: TGTGCCAGCAGTTTATCGGCAGATACGCAGTATTTT. This gives the protein CASSLSADTQYF. The chain couples TRBV28 to TRBJ2-3, with D uncertain. V shed 1 base and J shed 4 bases, with 3 bases lying between them. The CDR3 is made up of 12 amino acids. CDR1 is MDHEN, CDR2 SYDVKM, per germline.

This CDR3 reads CASSWTSGGTGELFF. CDR3 sequence (DNA): TGTGCCAGCAGTTGGACTAGCGGGGGTACCGGGGAGCTGTTTTTT. The rearrangement joins TRBV7-2 to TRBJ2-2, with 13 bases aligning to TRBD2. Germline CDR1 and CDR2: SGHTA and FQGNSA. V lost 6 bases and J lost 5; bases outside the gene matches: 3. The CDR3 sequence is 15 residues long.

The genes are TRBV7-9 and TRBJ2-3; 8 nucleotides align to TRBD2. The trim removed 5 bases at V and 4 bases at J, leaving 2 bases unmatched. Germline-derived CDR1 and CDR2 are SEHNR and FQNEAQ (reference sequence). The CDR3 extends over 13 amino acids. CDR3 loop: CASSSGSSDTQYF. CDR3 nucleotides: TGTGCCAGCAGCAGCGGGAGTTCAGATACGCAGTATTTT.

V gene TRBV5-1 combines with J gene TRBJ2-1; D is ambiguous. The CDR3 extends over 13 amino acids. Germline lookup yields CDR1 SGHRS and CDR2 YFSETQ. V was trimmed by 0 bases and J by 7 bases, leaving 8 bases between them. CDR3 in DNA: TGCGCCAGCAGCTTGGGCGATTCGAATGAGCAGTTCTTC. It encodes CASSLGDSNEQFF.

The V call is TRBV28, the J call TRBJ1-1; D perhaps matches TRBD1 (6 bases). The CDR3 sequence is 15 residues long. Trimming left V 6 bases short and J 1 base short, with 15 bases between. Germline V CDR1 and CDR2: MDHEN, SYDVKM. CDR3 nucleotide sequence: TGTGCCAGCAGAACAGGGATGGATACGAACACTGAAGCTTTCTTT. Translation gives CASRTGMDTNTEAFF. Based on the CDR3 plus reference TRBV28 and TRBJ1-1, the full variable domain is DVKVTQSSRYLVKRTGEKVFLECVQDMDHENMFWYRQDPGLGLRLIYFSYDVKMKEKGDIPEGYSVSREKKERFSLILESASTNQTSMYLCASRTGMDTNTEAFFGQGTRLTVV.

By share of the sample, this clone is medium-sized. The rearrangement joins TRBV20-1 to TRBJ2-1; 13 nucleotides line up with TRBD2. V was clipped by 6 bases and J by 4 bases; unmatched bases: 9. Looked up from germline, CDR1 is DFQATT and CDR2 is SNEGSKA (reference sequence). The length of the CDR3 is 16 residues. DNA of the CDR3: TGCAGTGCACCAAGGACTAGCGGGGGCCCATACAATGAGCAGTTCTTC. The encoded protein is CSAPRTSGGPYNEQFF.

This clone has at least ten counts. The CDR3 bases are TGTGCCAGCAGCCCATCAGGTGGGACAGCCTATGGCTACACCTTC. Translating it yields CASSPSGGTAYGYTF. The chain links TRBV4-2 to TRBJ1-2; 7 bases map to TRBD1. This CDR3 is built from 15 residues. The V gene's germline CDR1 is LGHNA and CDR2 YNFKEQ. J gave up 4 bases and V 4 bases, and 9 bases lay outside the gene matches.

The chain has TRBV6-1 and TRBJ2-1, with D hard to call. The CDR3 sequence is 15 residues long. Germline CDR1 MNHNS, CDR2 SASEGT. Trimming pared 0 bases from V and 2 bases from J, leaving 8 bases between. The DNA of the CDR3 is TGTGCCAGCAGTGAAGCTCCTGGGACCTACAATGAGCAGTTCTTC. Translating it yields CASSEAPGTYNEQFF.

V is TRBV7-8 and J is TRBJ2-5, with 11 bases aligning to TRBD2. Germline trimming cut 4 bases from V and 2 bases from J; bases unmatched to any gene: 6. CDR1 is SGHVS, CDR2 FQNEAQ, per germline. The CDR3 extends over 16 amino acids. CDR3 coding DNA: TGTGCCAGCAGCTACCTGACTAGCGGGAATCAAGAGACCCAGTACTTC. It encodes CASSYLTSGNQETQYF.

The CDR3 bases are TGTGCCAGCAGCTTAGGACTCACAGATACGCAGTATTTT. This gives the protein CASSLGLTDTQYF. The V gene is TRBV7-3, the J gene TRBJ2-3; tentative D call: TRBD2 (5 bases). Germline V lookup: CDR1 SGHTA, CDR2 FQGTGA. The ends were cut back, 2 bases at V and 2 bases at J, with 5 bases in the middle. The CDR3 loop spans 13 amino acids.

The chain employs TRBV20-1 and TRBJ2-7; possibly TRBD1 for D (5 bases). Per germline, CDR1 DFQATT and CDR2 SNEGSKA (reference sequence). Deletions cut 1 base from V and 0 bases from J, with 7 bases between. The CDR3 has 13 residues. CDR3 nucleotide sequence: TGCAGTGCTAGAGGGACAAACTCCTACGAGCAGTACTTC. Translating gives CSARGTNSYEQYF.

This CDR3 is CASSWTGVQETQYF. The DNA of the CDR3 is TGTGCCAGCAGCTGGACCGGGGTCCAAGAGACCCAGTACTTC. This rearrangement joins TRBV7-9 to TRBJ2-5, with D perhaps TRBD2 (5 bases). CDR1 is SEHNR and CDR2 is FQNEAQ in the germline V gene (reference sequence). CDR3 size: 14 residues. V was pared by 4 bases and J by 1 base, with 10 bases between.

A few counts support this clone. V usage is TRBV6-1 and J usage is TRBJ1-1; D call uncertain. Trimming pared 6 bases from V and 1 base from J, leaving 12 bases between. The CDR3 totals 14 residues. Germline V gives CDR1 MNHNS, CDR2 SASEGT. The CDR3, as DNA: TGTGCCAGCAGCTTAAGCCGACAGAACACTGAAGCTTTCTTT. Protein sequence: CASSLSRQNTEAFF.

The chain uses TRBV30 and TRBJ2-2, with 9 nucleotides matching TRBD2. Germline V gene sequence: CDR1 GTSNPN, CDR2 SVGIG (reference sequence). CDR3 length equals 18 residues. V shed 0 bases, J shed 9 bases, and the junction held 17 bases outside the gene matches. The CDR3 DNA follows: TGTGCCTGGAGTGTAACCCTACTCATCTTTAGCGGGAGTAGGGAGCTGTTTTTT. Protein: CAWSVTLLIFSGSRELFF.

J is TRBJ1-6 and V is TRBV3-1; the D is unclear. The CDR3 contains 15 residues. Deletions cut 2 bases from V and 10 bases from J, with 15 bases between. CDR1 is LGHDT and CDR2 is YNNKEL in the germline V gene (reference sequence). CDR3 sequence: CASSQKPPRVSPLHF. The DNA for the CDR3 is TGTGCCAGCAGCCAAAAGCCCCCTCGGGTGTCACCCCTCCACTTT.

The chain couples TRBV20-1 to TRBJ1-2; 8 positions match TRBD1. The CDR3 runs 13 residues. The germline V gene has CDR1 DFQATT and CDR2 SNEGSKA (reference sequence). J was trimmed by 7 bases and V by 3 bases; bases with no gene match: 7. The chain's CDR3 is CSASVEGTGGYTF. The CDR3 DNA follows: TGCAGTGCTAGTGTAGAGGGGACAGGTGGCTACACCTTC.

In regard to this clone: One junction end disagrees with the germline gene, perhaps due to a read error. The genes are TRBV7-9 and TRBJ1-4, with 7 bases fitting TRBD1. The germline CDR1 and CDR2 sequences are SEHNR and FQNEAQ (reference sequence). There are 15 residues in the CDR3. In nucleotides, the CDR3 is TGTGCCGGCAGCTTGGACGGGACAGCTAATGAAGAACTGTTTTTT. Its translation is CAGSLDGTANEELFF.

This clone qualifies as large. The gene calls are TRBV27 and TRBJ2-1; 7 bases match TRBD1. Germline CDR1 MNHEY, CDR2 SMNVEV (reference sequence). V was clipped by 1 base and J by 2 bases; unmatched bases: 5. The CDR3 runs 16 residues. The CDR3 region is CASSLLGQGAYNEQFF. The CDR3 nucleotides read TGTGCCAGCAGTTTATTAGGTCAGGGGGCCTACAATGAGCAGTTCTTC.

By sample fraction, this clone is medium-sized. V and J are TRBV7-3 and TRBJ2-2; TRBD2 agrees at 7 bases. Germline CDR1 is SGHTA and CDR2 is FQGTGA. This CDR3 is 16 amino acids long. V dropped 2 bases and J dropped 2; count of bases not matched to a gene: 5. CDR3 coding DNA: TGTGCCAGCAGCTTATCCGGGGGGTACAACACCGGGGAGCTGTTTTTT. It codes for CASSLSGGYNTGELFF.

A word on this clone: An end of the junction differs from the germline gene, which may be a read error. This rearrangement joins TRBV5-1 to TRBJ2-3; D may be TRBD2 (5 bases). The germline CDR1 and CDR2 sequences are SGHRS and YFSETQ. CDR3 length: 16 residues. CDR3 amino acids: CTSSLAWTGLTDTQYF. The CDR3 nucleotides are TGCACCAGCAGCTTGGCCTGGACTGGACTCACAGATACGCAGTATTTT.

This chain links TRBV19 with TRBJ2-7; a weak D match, TRBD2 (6 bases). This CDR3 spans 14 amino acids. V was pared by 5 bases and J by 3 bases, with 14 bases between. CDR1 is LNHDA, CDR2 SQIVND, per germline (reference sequence). CDR3 DNA sequence: TGTGCCAGTAGTTTGGGGGGAATAGACTACGAGCAGTACTTC. Protein product: CASSLGGIDYEQYF.

The rearrangement joins TRBV6-2 or TRBV6-3 to TRBJ2-3; D unresolved. Germline CDR1 reads MNHEY; CDR2 reads SVGEGT. V gave up 4 bases and J gave up 2 bases, with 4 bases separating them. The CDR3 contains 12 residues. The CDR3 sequence: CASSSDTDTQYF. The DNA of the CDR3 is TGTGCCAGCAGTTCGGACACAGATACGCAGTATTTT.

This clone has just a few counts. This chain links TRBV6-4 with TRBJ2-3, with 15 nucleotides matching TRBD2. The CDR3 loop spans 15 amino acids. CDR1 is MRHNA and CDR2 is SNTAGT in the germline V gene. Trimming removed 7 bases from V and 4 bases from J; junction bases left unmatched: 3. CDR3 in DNA: TGTGCCAGCACCCGGACTAGCGGGGGGGCAGATACGCAGTATTTT. This codes for CASTRTSGGADTQYF.

The V gene is TRBV5-1, the J gene TRBJ1-2; 9 bases align to TRBD1. The V gene end was trimmed by 5 bases and the J gene end by 7 bases; junction bases not matched to a gene: 9. There are 14 residues in the CDR3. CDR1 and CDR2 from the germline V gene are SGHRS and YFSETQ. The CDR3 protein is CASRSTGGTPGYTF. The CDR3 region has the DNA TGCGCCAGCAGATCGACAGGGGGTACCCCTGGCTACACCTTC.

The CDR3 nucleotides read TGTGCCAGCAGCCACAAGACTAGCTGGGCGAAAGGAACCGGGGAGCTGTTTTTT. Translation gives CASSHKTSWAKGTGELFF. The chain recombines TRBV7-8 with TRBJ2-2; 7 bases agree with TRBD2. The CDR3 consists of 18 residues. With V trimmed by 5 bases and J by 5 bases, 17 bases remained unmatched. Germline values: CDR1 SGHVS, CDR2 FQNEAQ.

The table lists this clone with a few counts. The chain couples TRBV2 to TRBJ1-1; tentatively, D is TRBD1 (5 bases). The V end was cut by 8 bases, the J end by 2 bases, with 15 bases between. The length of the CDR3 is 14 residues. From germline, CDR1 is SNHLY and CDR2 FYNNEI. The CDR3 nucleotides are TGTGCCAGCTTAAAAGGTGACAGCAACACTGAAGCTTTCTTT. It yields the protein CASLKGDSNTEAFF.

In this sample, this clone is medium-sized. This chain connects TRBV27 to TRBJ1-5; D uncertain. CDR3 length: 15 amino acids. Germline V gene data show CDR1 as MNHEY and CDR2 as SMNVEV (reference sequence). Between the trimmed V and J ends, which lost 2 bases and 0 bases, there was a span of 8 bases. CDR3 bases: TGTGCCAGCAGTTTAAACATCCATAGCAATCAGCCCCAGCATTTT. Translating gives CASSLNIHSNQPQHF.